Shown below are 6 T cell receptor beta chains from a single sample sequenced in a study of spatial heterogeneity in lung cancer (dated by TCRdb to between 2018 and 2021). The full study reports these points: A correlation was observed between the number of expanded intratumoral alpha and beta TCRs and the tumor nonsynonymous mutation count.

These receptors' targets are unknown. According to the study, the label for this sample's time point signals: sample taken at primary tumor resection. Receptors were amplified or captured by 5' RACE. Data came from a NextSeq 500. In TCRdb, the public reads were trimmed at Q25 with fastp and aligned with MiXCR, with productive beta chains retained. Rows are combined by CDR3 protein, so each entry shows the most common genes and DNA. For this sample there are 9,500 to 10,000 distinct CDR3 sequences; roughly 51% appear just once. Around a quarter of the sample lies in the top ten. This material consisted of lung tumor tissue, taken at surgery. All receptors derive from a female donor with early-stage non-small cell lung cancer.

Comments on this clonotype: This beta chain came through as a stray read in a library set up for alpha chains, and its size says little. This chain links TRBV4-2 with TRBJ1-5; D not resolved. Trimming cost V 0 bases and J 0 bases, with 6 bases left between them. Germline lookup yields CDR1 LGHNA and CDR2 YNFKEQ. The length of the CDR3 is 15 residues. The CDR3 sequence is CASSQDYASNQPQHF. Here the CDR3 DNA reads TGTGCCAGCAGCCAAGATTACGCTAGCAATCAGCCCCAGCATTTT.

About this clonotype itself: This beta chain was picked up by a library intended for alpha chains and is off target, so its count carries little meaning. The chain joins TRBV5-6 to TRBJ2-3; D is unclear. CDR1 is SGHDT, CDR2 YYEEEE, per germline. Trimming stripped 6 bases from V and 5 bases from J, with 16 bases between. The CDR3 is 14 residues long. The CDR3 DNA reads TGTGCCAGCACCCCTCCCCTTCGGGTAGATACGCAGTATTTT. Translating it yields CASTPPLRVDTQYF. Supplemented by reference TRBV5-6 and TRBJ2-3, the full variable domain reads DAGVTQSPTHLIKTRGQQVTLRCSPKSGHDTVSWYQQALGQGPQFIFQYYEEEERQRGNFPDRFSGHQFPNYSSELNVNALLLGDSALYLCASTPPLRVDTQYFGPGTRLTVL.

This clonotype was detected only a few times. This beta chain slipped into a library made for alpha chains as a stray read, so its size is not meaningful. The chain carries TRBV11-2 and TRBJ2-1; D is uncertain. Germline V lookup: CDR1 SGHAT, CDR2 FQNNGV. V was cut by 4 bases and J by 4 bases, with 14 bases left in between. CDR3 length: 15 amino acids. CDR3 sequence (DNA): TGTGCCAGCAGCTCGACGGATACGTATTACAATGAGCAGTTCTTC. Its translation: CASSSTDTYYNEQFF.

Concerning this clonotype itself: Found in a library prepared for alpha chains, this beta chain is an off-target read, and its abundance has little meaning. The CDR3 is CASSYSLAGGSSDTQYF. The CDR3, as DNA: TGTGCCAGCAGTTACTCTCTAGCGGGGGGGAGTTCAGATACGCAGTATTTT. The V and J genes are TRBV6-2 or TRBV6-3 and TRBJ2-3; 12 bases are a match to TRBD2. The V and J ends lost 0 bases and 4 bases, in that order; junction bases with no gene match: 5. This CDR3 contains 17 residues. The germline CDR1 and CDR2 sequences are MNHEY and SVGEGT.

Concerning this clonotype itself: A library prepared for alpha chains yielded this beta chain as an off-target read; its size is of little meaning. The chain joins TRBV7-2 to TRBJ2-5; D is possibly TRBD2 (5 bases). This CDR3 is built from 13 residues. From germline, CDR1 is SGHTA and CDR2 FQGNSA. V dropped 0 bases and J dropped 4 bases, with 6 bases sitting between them. CDR3 DNA sequence: TGTGCCAGCAGCTTAGCTCGGGGAGAGACCCAGTACTTC. Protein sequence: CASSLARGETQYF.

As concerns this clonotype: Because this beta chain is a stray read in a library intended to capture alpha chains, its abundance should not be given much weight. The J gene is TRBJ1-2, the V gene TRBV29-1; no firm D call. Germline-derived CDR1 and CDR2 are SQVTM and ANQGSEA. V was pared by 4 bases and J by 5 bases, with 11 bases between. This CDR3 has 12 residues. The CDR3 region is CSVGSRSYGYTF. In DNA, the CDR3 is TGCAGCGTTGGGAGTCGGTCTTATGGCTACACCTTC. The full variable domain, completed using reference TRBV29-1 and TRBJ1-2, is SAVISQKPSRDICQRGTSLTIQCQVDSQVTMMFWYRQQPGQSLTLIATANQGSEATYESGFVIDKFPISRPNLTFSTLTVSNMSPEDSSIYLCSVGSRSYGYTFGSGTRLTVV.